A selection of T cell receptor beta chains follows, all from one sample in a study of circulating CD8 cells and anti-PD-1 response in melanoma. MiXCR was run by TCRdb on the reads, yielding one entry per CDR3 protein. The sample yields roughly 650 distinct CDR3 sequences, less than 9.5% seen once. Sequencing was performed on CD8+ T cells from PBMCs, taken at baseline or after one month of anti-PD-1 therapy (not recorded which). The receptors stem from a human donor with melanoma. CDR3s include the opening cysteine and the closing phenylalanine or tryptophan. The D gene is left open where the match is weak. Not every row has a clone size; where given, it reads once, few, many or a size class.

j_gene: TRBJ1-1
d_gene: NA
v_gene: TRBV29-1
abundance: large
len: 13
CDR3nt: TGCACCACCGGCGGGTGGGGGAACACTGAAGCTTTCTTT
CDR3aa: CTTGGWGNTEAFF

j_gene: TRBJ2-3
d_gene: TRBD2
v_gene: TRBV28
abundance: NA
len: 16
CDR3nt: TGTGCCAGCAGTTTAGGTGCTAGCGGGGGGTCAGATACGCAGTATTTT
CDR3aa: CASSLGASGGSDTQYF

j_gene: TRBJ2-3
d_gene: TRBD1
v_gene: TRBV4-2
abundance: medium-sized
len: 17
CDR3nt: TGTGCCAGCAGCCAAGCACGGCGGGACAGGGGGAAGGATACGCAGTATTTT
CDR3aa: CASSQARRDRGKDTQYF

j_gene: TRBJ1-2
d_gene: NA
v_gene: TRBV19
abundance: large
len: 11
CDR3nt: TGTGCCAGCAGTAGGGGCTATGGCTACACCTTC
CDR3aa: CASSRGYGYTF

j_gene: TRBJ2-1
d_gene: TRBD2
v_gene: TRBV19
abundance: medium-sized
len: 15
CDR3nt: TGTGCCAGTAGTGTGACTAGCGGGGCTTACAATGAGCAGTTCTTC
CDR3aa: CASSVTSGAYNEQFF

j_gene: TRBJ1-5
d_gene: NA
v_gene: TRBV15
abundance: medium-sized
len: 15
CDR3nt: TGTGCCACCAGCAGAGATCGGCAGGGTAGTCAGCCCCAGCATTTT
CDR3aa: CATSRDRQGSQPQHF

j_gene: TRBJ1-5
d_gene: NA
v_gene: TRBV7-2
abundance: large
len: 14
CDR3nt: TGTGCCAGCAGCTTAAGAGGGAGCAATCAGCCCCAGCATTTT
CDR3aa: CASSLRGSNQPQHF

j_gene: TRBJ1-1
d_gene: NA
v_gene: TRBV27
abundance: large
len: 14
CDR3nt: TGTGCCAGCAGTTTACCTGGGGGGAACACTGAAGCTTTCTTT
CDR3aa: CASSLPGGNTEAFF

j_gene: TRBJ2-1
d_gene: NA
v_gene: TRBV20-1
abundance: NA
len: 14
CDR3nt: TGCAGTGCCAGGGACGGTAGCTCCTACAATGAGCAGTTCTTC
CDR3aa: CSARDGSSYNEQFF

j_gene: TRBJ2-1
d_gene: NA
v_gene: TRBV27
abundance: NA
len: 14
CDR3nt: TGTGCCAGCAGTTTCCTGACACCCTACAATGAGCGGTTCTTC
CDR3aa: CASSFLTPYNERFF

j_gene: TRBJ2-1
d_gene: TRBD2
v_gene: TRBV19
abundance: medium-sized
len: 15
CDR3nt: TGTGCCAGTAGTCCCACTAGCGGGGACTTCAATGAGCAGTTCTTC
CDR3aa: CASSPTSGDFNEQFF

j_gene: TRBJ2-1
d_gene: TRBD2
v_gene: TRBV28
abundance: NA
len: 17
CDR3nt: TGTGCCAGCAGTTCGCCTCAAGCGGGGGCTAGCTACAATGAGCAGTTCTTC
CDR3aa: CASSSPQAGASYNEQFF

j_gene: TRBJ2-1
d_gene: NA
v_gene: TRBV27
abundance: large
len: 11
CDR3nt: TGTGCCAGCAGTTTCGGCTATGAGCAGTTCTTC
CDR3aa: CASSFGYEQFF

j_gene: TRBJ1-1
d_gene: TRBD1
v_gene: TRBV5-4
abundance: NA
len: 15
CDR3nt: TGTGCCAGCAGCCCGGGACAGGGGATGGGCACTGAAGCTTTCTTT
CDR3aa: CASSPGQGMGTEAFF

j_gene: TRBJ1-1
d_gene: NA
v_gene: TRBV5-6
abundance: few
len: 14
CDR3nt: TGTGCCAGCAGCTTTGGTAACCCGAACACTGAAGCTTTCTTT
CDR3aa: CASSFGNPNTEAFF

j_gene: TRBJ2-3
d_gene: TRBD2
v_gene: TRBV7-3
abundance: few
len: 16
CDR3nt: TGTGCCAGCAGCTTAAGAGAGCGGGGGAGCACAGATACGCAGTATTTT
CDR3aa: CASSLRERGSTDTQYF

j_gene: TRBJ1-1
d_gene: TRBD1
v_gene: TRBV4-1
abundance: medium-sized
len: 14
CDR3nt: TGCGCCAGCAGCCACCAGACAGGGCTCGCTGAAGCTTTCTTT
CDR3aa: CASSHQTGLAEAFF

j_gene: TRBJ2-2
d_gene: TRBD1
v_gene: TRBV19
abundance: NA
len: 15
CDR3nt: TGTGCCAGTACCGACAGGGGGCGGTGGACCGGGGAGCTGTTTTTT
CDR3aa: CASTDRGRWTGELFF

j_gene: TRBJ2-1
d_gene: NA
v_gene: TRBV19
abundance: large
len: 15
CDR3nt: TGTGCCAGTAGTATAGAGTCCGGAACCTACAATGAGCAGTTCTTC
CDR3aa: CASSIESGTYNEQFF

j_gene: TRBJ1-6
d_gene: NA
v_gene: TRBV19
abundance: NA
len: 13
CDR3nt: TGTGCCAGTAGTATAACGGGGAATTCACCCCTCCACTTT
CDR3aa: CASSITGNSPLHF

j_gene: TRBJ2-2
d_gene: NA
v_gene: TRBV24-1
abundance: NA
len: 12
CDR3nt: TGTGCCACCAGGCAGGTGGGCGGGGAGCTGTTTTTT
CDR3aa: CATRQVGGELFF

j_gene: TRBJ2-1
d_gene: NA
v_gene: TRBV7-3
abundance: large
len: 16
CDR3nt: TGTGCCAGCAGCTTAATGGTGGGGAACTCCTACAATGAGCAGTTCTTC
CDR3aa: CASSLMVGNSYNEQFF

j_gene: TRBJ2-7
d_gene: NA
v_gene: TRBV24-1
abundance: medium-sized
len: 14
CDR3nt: TGTGCCACCAGTGCGGGGGCGCGATCTCTCGAGCAGTACTTC
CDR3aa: CATSAGARSLEQYF

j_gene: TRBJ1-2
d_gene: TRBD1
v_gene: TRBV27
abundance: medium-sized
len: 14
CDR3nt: TGTGCCAGCAGAGTACAGGGGGCTAACTATGGCTACACCTTC
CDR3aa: CASRVQGANYGYTF

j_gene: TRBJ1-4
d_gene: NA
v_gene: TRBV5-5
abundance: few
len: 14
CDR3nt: TGTGCCAGCAGCTTGGGTACCCCACGTGAAAAACTGTTTTTT
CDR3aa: CASSLGTPREKLFF

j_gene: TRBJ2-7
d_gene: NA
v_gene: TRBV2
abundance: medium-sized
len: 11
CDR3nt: TGTGCCAGCGGGAGGGGGTACGAGCAGTACTTC
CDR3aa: CASGRGYEQYF

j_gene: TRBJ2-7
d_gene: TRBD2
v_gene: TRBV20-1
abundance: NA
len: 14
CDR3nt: TGCAGTGCTTCCTATAGCGGGGGCAACTACGAGCAGTACTTC
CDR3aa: CSASYSGGNYEQYF